This TCR beta chain comes out of a study of PD-1 blockade in classical Hodgkin lymphoma. Findings and limits, study-wide: Complete responders had baseline diversity similar to newly diagnosed patients. Reasons behind the repertoire differences stay unclear, perhaps disease activity or earlier therapy.

Documented time point: cycle 4 day 1 (C4D1), after five to seven weeks of nivolumab. Every patient had relapsed following autologous stem cell transplantation, and cohorts differed in brentuximab vedotin exposure. As concerns this clone: Its antigen is not identified.

CDR3 length: 11 amino acids. Trimming cost V 5 bases and J 3 bases, with 4 bases left between them. Germline V gives CDR1 SGHTA, CDR2 FQGNSA. Data came from immunoSEQ multiplex PCR; TCRdb stores just in-frame clones and leaves some out. This sample yields about 64,000 clones, of which 91% are seen a single time; 10% belongs to the top ten. The sample here was peripheral blood mononuclear cells (PBMCs), taken before the fourth cycle of nivolumab. The receptor was derived from a human donor with classical Hodgkin lymphoma. This chain joins TRBV7-2 and TRBJ2-5; D unclear. For the CDR3, the DNA is TGTGCCAGCAGCCTAAAAGAGACCCAGTACTTC. This translates into CASSLKETQYF.